This T cell receptor beta chain stems from a study of blood T cells in healthy people across ages. This clonotype was seen a single time. The target antigen is unknown. Combining a sample-barcoded 5' primer with a J-beta primer mix, a second PCR ran for roughly 6 to 12 cycles. TCRdb fed the 5' RACE reads into MiXCR, producing one record per CDR3 protein. The sample includes around 780,000 distinct CDR3 sequences, approximately 53% of them seen just once. General observations from the study: Compared with aged donors, long-lived donors showed fewer expanded clones, suggesting selection. In the absence of known donor CMV status, changes in expanded clonotypes were possibly confounded. Significant beta diversity loss was already apparent by age about 39, declining roughly linearly.

Trimming pared 0 bases from V and 0 bases from J, leaving 12 bases between. The CDR3 has 16 amino acids. The germline V gene has CDR1 MNHEY and CDR2 SMNVEV (reference sequence). The sample was blood. The chain carries TRBV27 and TRBJ2-7; D is unresolved. This TCR derives from a middle-aged man in good health. For the CDR3, the DNA is TGTGCCAGCAGTTTATCTTTGGTACAGCCCTCCTACGAGCAGTACTTC. It specifies CASSLSLVQPSYEQYF.